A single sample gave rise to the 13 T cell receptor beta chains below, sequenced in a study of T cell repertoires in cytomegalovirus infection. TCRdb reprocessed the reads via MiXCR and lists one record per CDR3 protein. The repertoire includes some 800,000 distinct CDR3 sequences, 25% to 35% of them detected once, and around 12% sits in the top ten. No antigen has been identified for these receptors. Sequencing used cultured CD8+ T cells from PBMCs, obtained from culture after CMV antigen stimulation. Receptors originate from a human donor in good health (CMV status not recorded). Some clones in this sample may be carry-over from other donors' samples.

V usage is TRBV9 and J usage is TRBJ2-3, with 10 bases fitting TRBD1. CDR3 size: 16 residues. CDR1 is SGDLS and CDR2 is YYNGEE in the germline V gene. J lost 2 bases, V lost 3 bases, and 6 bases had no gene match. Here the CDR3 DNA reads TGTGCCAGCAGCGGAACCGGGACAGGGGTCACAGATACGCAGTATTTT. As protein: CASSGTGTGVTDTQYF.

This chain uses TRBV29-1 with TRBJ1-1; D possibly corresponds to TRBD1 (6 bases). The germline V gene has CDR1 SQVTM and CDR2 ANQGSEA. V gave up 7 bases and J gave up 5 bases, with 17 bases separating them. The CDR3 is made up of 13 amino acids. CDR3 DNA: TGCAGCGCCGCGGGGGGCAGATCGACTGAAGCTTTCTTT. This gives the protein CSAAGGRSTEAFF.

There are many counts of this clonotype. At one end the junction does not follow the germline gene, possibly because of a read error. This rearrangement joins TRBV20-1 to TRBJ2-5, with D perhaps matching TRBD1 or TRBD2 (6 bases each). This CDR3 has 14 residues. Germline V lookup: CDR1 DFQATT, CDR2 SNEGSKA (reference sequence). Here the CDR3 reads CSASLGGHQETQYF. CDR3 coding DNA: TGCAGTGCCTCTCTCGGGGGACACCAGGAGACCCAGTACTTC.

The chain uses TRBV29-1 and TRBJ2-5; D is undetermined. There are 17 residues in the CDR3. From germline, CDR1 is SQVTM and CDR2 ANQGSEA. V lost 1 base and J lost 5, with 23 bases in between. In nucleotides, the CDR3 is TGCAGCGTTGAAGTTCGGGTAGAGGTCGCCCAAGTGGAGACCCAGTACTTC. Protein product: CSVEVRVEVAQVETQYF.

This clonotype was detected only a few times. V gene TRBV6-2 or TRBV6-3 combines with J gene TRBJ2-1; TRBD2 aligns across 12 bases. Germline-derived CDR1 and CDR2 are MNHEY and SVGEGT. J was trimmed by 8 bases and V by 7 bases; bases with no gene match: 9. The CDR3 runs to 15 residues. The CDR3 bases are TGTGCCAGCACCTTACTAGCGGGGGGCCGGGATGAGCAGTTCTTC. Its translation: CASTLLAGGRDEQFF.

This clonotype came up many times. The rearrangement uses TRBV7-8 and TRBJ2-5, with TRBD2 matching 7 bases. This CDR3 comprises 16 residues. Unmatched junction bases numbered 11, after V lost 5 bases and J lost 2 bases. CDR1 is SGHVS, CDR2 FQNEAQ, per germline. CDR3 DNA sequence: TGTGCCAGCAGCCCGAAGGGAAGCGGGGTACAAGAGACCCAGTACTTC. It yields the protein CASSPKGSGVQETQYF.

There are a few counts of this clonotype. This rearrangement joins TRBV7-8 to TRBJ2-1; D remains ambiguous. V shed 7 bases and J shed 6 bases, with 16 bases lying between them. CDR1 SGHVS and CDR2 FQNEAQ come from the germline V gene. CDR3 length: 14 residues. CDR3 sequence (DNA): TGTGCCAGCACCCACCTCGGGCTGGCCAATGAGCAGTTCTTC. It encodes CASTHLGLANEQFF.

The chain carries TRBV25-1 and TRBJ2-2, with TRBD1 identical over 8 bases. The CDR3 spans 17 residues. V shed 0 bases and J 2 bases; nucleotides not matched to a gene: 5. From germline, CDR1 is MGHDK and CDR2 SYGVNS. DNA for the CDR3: TGTGCCAGCAGTGAATACCCGGACAGGGTCAACACCGGGGAGCTGTTTTTT. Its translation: CASSEYPDRVNTGELFF.

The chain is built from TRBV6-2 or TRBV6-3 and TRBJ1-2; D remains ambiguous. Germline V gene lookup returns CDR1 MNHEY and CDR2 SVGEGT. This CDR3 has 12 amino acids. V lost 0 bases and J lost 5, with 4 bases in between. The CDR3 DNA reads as TGTGCCAGCAGTTACTCAGAGTATGGCTACACCTTC. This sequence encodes CASSYSEYGYTF.

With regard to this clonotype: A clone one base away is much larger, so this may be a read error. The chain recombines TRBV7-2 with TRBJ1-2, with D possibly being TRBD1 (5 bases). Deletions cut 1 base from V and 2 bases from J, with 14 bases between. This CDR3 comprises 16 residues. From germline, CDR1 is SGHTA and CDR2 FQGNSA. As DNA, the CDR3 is TGTGCCAGCAGCTTAGGGGCACAGGACCCAAACTATGGCTACACCTTC. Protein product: CASSLGAQDPNYGYTF.

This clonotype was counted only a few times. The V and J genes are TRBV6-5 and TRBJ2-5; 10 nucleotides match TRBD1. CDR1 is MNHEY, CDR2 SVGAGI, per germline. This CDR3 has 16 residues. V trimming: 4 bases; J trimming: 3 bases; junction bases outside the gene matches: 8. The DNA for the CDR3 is TGTGCCAGCAGTTGGTACTTAGGACAGGGGGAAGAGACCCAGTACTTC. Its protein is CASSWYLGQGEETQYF.

The CDR3 DNA follows: TGTGCCAGCAGCTCGGACAGGGGATCCTACGAGCAGTACGTC. Residues: CASSSDRGSYEQYV. The rearrangement uses TRBV5-4 and TRBJ2-7; TRBD1 matches at 9 bases. Germline CDR1 and CDR2: SGHNT and YYREEE (reference sequence). The CDR3 is 14 amino acids. V gave up 3 bases and J gave up 1 base; unmatched junction bases: 2.

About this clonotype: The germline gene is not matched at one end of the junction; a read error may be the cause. The chain's CDR3 is CASSMTDARANEQFF. The CDR3 bases are TGTGCTAGCAGCATGACCGATGCCCGAGCGAATGAGCAGTTCTTC. The chain couples TRBV7-7 to TRBJ2-1; no definite D call. The CDR3 loop spans 15 amino acids. CDR1 SSHAT and CDR2 FNYEAQ come from the germline V gene (reference sequence).